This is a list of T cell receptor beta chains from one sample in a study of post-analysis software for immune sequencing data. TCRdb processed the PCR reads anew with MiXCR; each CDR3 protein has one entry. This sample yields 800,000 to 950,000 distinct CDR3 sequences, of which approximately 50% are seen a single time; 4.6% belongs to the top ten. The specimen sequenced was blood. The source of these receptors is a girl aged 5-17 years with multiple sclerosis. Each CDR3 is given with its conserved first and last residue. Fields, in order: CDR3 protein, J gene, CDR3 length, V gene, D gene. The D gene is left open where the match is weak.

CASSQDRQGPNNEQFF TRBJ2-1 16 TRBV4-2 NA
CAISETGCNEQFF TRBJ2-1 13 TRBV10-3 NA
CASSPKRGSSYNEQFF TRBJ2-1 16 TRBV18 TRBD2
CSALTSGRTYNEQFF TRBJ2-1 15 TRBV20-1 TRBD2
CASSLQERVYQETQYF TRBJ2-5 16 TRBV5-1 NA
CASSPTTGTNLYEQYF NA 16 TRBV9 TRBD2
CSARFTGAPGEQFF TRBJ2-1 14 TRBV20-1 NA
CASSLANQEQFF TRBJ2-1 12 TRBV5-1 NA
CASSRTEEAFF TRBJ1-1 11 TRBV7-9 NA
CASSLGLGIGETQYF TRBJ2-5 15 TRBV12-3/TRBV12-4 NA
CASSWGQTEQYF NA 12 TRBV5-1 NA
CASSEPQGTGYEQYF TRBJ2-7 15 TRBV5-1 NA
CASSPRERGPYEQYF TRBJ2-7 15 TRBV12-3/TRBV12-4 TRBD2
CASSVEPLLLYEQYF NA 15 TRBV9 NA
CASSYGTVAPIALREQYF TRBJ2-4 18 TRBV6-5 NA
CASSLAGGQRNEQFF TRBJ2-1 15 TRBV7-2 NA
CASSQGQEPYEQYF NA 14 TRBV4-2 NA
CSVGDPKLTEAFF TRBJ1-1 13 TRBV29-1 NA
CASSQSPSGNNEQFF TRBJ2-1 15 TRBV7-6 TRBD2
CASSYSRRRLGNEQFF TRBJ2-1 16 TRBV6-5 NA
CASSQGFGQGETQYF TRBJ2-5 15 TRBV3-1 TRBD1
CASNKEATQYF TRBJ2-5 11 TRBV6-1 NA
CASGLVRPGGFQEQYF TRBJ2-7 16 TRBV12-5 TRBD2
CASSLVGGSGYNEQFF TRBJ2-1 16 TRBV5-1 NA
CASSRTGGAMPRYEQYF TRBJ2-7 17 TRBV7-8 TRBD2
CASSFPGGSSDTQYF TRBJ2-3 15 TRBV27 TRBD1
CASSARLAGGQETQYF TRBJ2-5 16 TRBV9 TRBD2
CSARAPEGWVYEQYF TRBJ2-7 15 TRBV20-1 NA
CASSLAGGGDNEQFF TRBJ2-1 15 TRBV12-3/TRBV12-4 NA
CASSWEAAGVEQYF NA 14 TRBV5-1 NA
CASSHTGTGYEQYF NA 14 TRBV10-1 NA
CASSLGGRVGNIQYF TRBJ2-4 15 TRBV7-2 NA
CASSYSRGGNQETQYF TRBJ2-5 16 TRBV6-6 NA
CASSPGTAGTEAFF TRBJ1-1 14 TRBV4-1 TRBD1
CSGTEAGGTDTQYF TRBJ2-3 14 TRBV20-1 TRBD2
CASSLGRASLNTEAFF TRBJ1-1 16 TRBV5-5 NA
CASSEERVIGYNEQFF TRBJ2-1 16 TRBV3-1 NA
CASSPSDRYTGELFF TRBJ2-2 15 TRBV12-3/TRBV12-4 NA
CSVEETGSYNEQFF TRBJ2-1 14 TRBV29-1 TRBD1
CASRRTDTQYF TRBJ2-3 11 TRBV6-2/TRBV6-3 NA
CASSKTGERGYGYTF TRBJ1-2 15 TRBV12-3/TRBV12-4 TRBD1
CASSPEVGQGNQPQHF TRBJ1-5 16 TRBV6-2/TRBV6-3 NA
CASSDERPRVRNIQYF TRBJ2-4 16 TRBV6-4 NA
CTSSEIGDYYNEQFF TRBJ2-1 15 TRBV6-1 TRBD2
CSVEVYRGRNGYTF TRBJ1-2 14 TRBV29-1 TRBD1
CASSETGGDYGYTF TRBJ1-2 14 TRBV6-1 NA
CSASEGEETQYF TRBJ2-5 12 TRBV20-1 NA
CSAPNPLGNEQFF TRBJ2-1 13 TRBV20-1 NA
CSARGGVLMNTEAFF TRBJ1-1 15 TRBV20-1 NA
CASSTRQGASTEAFF TRBJ1-1 15 TRBV19 TRBD1
CASSLRSGMNTGELFF TRBJ2-2 16 TRBV12-3/TRBV12-4 TRBD2
CASRPGQTNYGYTF TRBJ1-2 14 TRBV6-5 NA
CASSLIEAWAPYGYTF TRBJ1-2 16 TRBV12-3/TRBV12-4 NA
CSVERGPTITDTQYF TRBJ2-3 15 TRBV20-1 NA
CASSVEGLAGELFF TRBJ2-2 14 TRBV5-5 NA
CASSLSGADSPYGYTF TRBJ1-2 16 TRBV7-8 NA